This T cell receptor beta chain derives from a study of radiotherapy plus CTLA-4 blockade in lung cancer. Study-level information: Objective responses were seen in more than 15% of patients, disease control in approximately 30%.

A single count supports this clone. Antigen specificity is unknown. Focal radiation with ipilimumab CTLA-4 blockade was given to patients with chemo-refractory metastatic non-small-cell lung cancer. Sequencing was performed with immunoSEQ multiplex PCR; in TCRdb, only in-frame clones are kept and a portion is missing. This table has about 64,000 clones, about 70% appearing once. The CDR3 is 11 amino acids. Germline V gene data show CDR1 as SQVTM and CDR2 as ANQGSEA. With 6 bases clipped from V and 5 bases from J, the junction kept 3 bases outside the gene matches. Study results and caveats: Together with interferon-beta, which increased in serum after radiation, early dynamic changes in blood T cell clones were reportedly the best predictors of response.

The rearrangement links TRBV29-1 to TRBJ1-2, with 7 bases lining up with TRBD1. The sequence came from a human donor with non-small cell lung cancer whose response to radiotherapy plus ipilimumab could not be evaluated. The source was peripheral blood, collected from a patient treated with radiotherapy plus ipilimumab. The CDR3 DNA reads as TGCAGCGTACACAGGGGATATGGCTACACCTTC. Protein sequence: CSVHRGYGYTF.